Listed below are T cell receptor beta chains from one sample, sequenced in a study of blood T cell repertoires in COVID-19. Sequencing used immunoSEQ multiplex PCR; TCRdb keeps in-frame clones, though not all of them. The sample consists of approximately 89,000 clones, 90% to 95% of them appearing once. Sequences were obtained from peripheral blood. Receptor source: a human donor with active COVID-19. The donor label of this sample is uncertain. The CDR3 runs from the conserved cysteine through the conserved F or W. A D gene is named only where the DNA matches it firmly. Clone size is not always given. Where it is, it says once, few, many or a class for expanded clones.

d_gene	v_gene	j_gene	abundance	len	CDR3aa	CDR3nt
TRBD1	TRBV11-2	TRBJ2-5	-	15	CASSARDRGDETQYF	TGTGCCAGCAGCGCCCGGGACAGGGGGGATGAGACCCAGTACTTC
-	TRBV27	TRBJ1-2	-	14	CASKPPGRTSGYTF	TGTGCCAGCAAACCCCCTGGCAGAACCTCCGGCTACACCTTC
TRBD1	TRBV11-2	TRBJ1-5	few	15	CASSLARDRYQPQHF	TGTGCCAGCAGCTTAGCTAGGGACAGGTATCAGCCCCAGCATTTT
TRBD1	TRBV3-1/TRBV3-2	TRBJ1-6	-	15	CASSQAGGNNSPLHF	TGTGCCAGCAGCCAAGCAGGGGGCAATAATTCACCCCTCCACTTT
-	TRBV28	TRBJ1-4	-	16	CASSFPMTRVDEKLFF	TGTGCCAGCAGTTTTCCCATGACTAGAGTGGATGAAAAACTGTTTTTT
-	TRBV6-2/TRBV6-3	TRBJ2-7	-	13	CASSRGPNYEQYF	TGTGCCAGCAGTCGCGGGCCCAACTACGAGCAGTACTTC
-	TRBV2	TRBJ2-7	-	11	CAPAGEVEQYF	TGTGCCCCCGCAGGCGAAGTGGAGCAGTACTTC
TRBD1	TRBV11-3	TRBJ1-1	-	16	CASSPGIGGRNTEAFF	TGTGCCAGCAGCCCCGGGATAGGGGGCAGAAACACTGAAGCTTTCTTT
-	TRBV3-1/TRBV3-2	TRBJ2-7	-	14	CASSPRAQSYEQYF	TGTGCCAGCAGCCCCCGTGCACAAAGCTACGAGCAGTACTTC
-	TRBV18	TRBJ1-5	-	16	CASSPAGLGSNQPQHF	TGTGCCAGCTCACCAGCGGGGTTGGGAAGCAATCAGCCCCAGCATTTT
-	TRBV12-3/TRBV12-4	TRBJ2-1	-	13	CASSFRGENEQFF	TGTGCCAGCAGTTTCAGGGGAGAGAATGAGCAGTTCTTC
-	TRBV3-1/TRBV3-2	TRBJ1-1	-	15	CASSQRGMRNTEAFF	TGTGCCAGCAGCCAAAGGGGGATGAGGAACACTGAAGCTTTCTTT
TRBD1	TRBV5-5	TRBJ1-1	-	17	CASSLTGTAFHGTEAFF	TGTGCCAGCAGCCTAACCGGGACAGCTTTTCACGGCACTGAAGCTTTCTTT